This note documents a single T cell receptor (beta chain) sequence. The PCR employed 60 Vbeta primers together with 13 Jbeta primers. Measured with immunoSEQ multiplex PCR; TCRdb has only the in-frame clones, and not every one. The top ten clones hold around 7% of a sample with some 70,000 clones, around four fifths of them seen once. Germline values: CDR1 SNHLY, CDR2 FYNNEI. The CDR3 is made up of 13 amino acids. Trimming took 7 bases from V and 4 from J, leaving 13 bases between them. The data stem from a study of cytomegalovirus exposure and HLA in healthy donors. This clonotype was obtained from a human donor in good health. The specimen was PBMCs. The V call is TRBV2, the J call TRBJ1-2; tentatively, D is TRBD1 (5 bases). The CDR3 sequence is CASNDSPPYGYTF. For the CDR3, the DNA is TGTGCCAGCAACGACAGCCCACCCTATGGCTACACCTTC. The full variable domain, its missing parts supplied by reference TRBV2 and TRBJ1-2, is EPEVTQTPSHQVTQMGQEVILRCVPISNHLYFYWYRQILGQKVEFLVSFYNNEISEKSEIFDDQFSVERPDGSNFTLKIRSTKLEDSAMYFCASNDSPPYGYTFGSGTRLTVV.